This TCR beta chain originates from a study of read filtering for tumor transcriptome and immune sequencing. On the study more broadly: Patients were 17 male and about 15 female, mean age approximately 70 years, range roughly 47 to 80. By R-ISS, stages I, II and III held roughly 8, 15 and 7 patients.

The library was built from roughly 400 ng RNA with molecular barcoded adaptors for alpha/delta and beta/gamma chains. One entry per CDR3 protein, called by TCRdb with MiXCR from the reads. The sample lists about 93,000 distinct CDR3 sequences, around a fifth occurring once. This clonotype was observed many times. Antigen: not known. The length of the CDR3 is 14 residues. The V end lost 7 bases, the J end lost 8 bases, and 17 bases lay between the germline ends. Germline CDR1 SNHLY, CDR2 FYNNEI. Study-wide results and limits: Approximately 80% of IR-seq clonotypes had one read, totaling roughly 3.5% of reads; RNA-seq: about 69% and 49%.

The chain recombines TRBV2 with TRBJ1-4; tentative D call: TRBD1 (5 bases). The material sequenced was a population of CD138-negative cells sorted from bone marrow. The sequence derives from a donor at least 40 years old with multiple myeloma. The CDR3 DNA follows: TGTGCCAGCACCAATGACCGGGGCGCAGAAAAACTGTTTTTT. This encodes CASTNDRGAEKLFF.